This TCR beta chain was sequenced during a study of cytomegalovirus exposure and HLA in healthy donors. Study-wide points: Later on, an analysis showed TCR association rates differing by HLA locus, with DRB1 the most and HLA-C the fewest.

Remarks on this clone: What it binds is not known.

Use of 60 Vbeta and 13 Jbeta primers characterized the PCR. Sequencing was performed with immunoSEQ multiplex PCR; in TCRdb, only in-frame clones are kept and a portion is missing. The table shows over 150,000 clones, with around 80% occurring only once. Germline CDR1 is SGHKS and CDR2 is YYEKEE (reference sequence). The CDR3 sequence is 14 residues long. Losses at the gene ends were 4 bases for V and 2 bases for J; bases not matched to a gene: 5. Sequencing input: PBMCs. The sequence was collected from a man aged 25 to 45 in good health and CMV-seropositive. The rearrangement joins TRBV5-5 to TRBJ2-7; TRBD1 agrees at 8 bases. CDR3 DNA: TGTGCCAGCAGCGTCCGGGACAGGACCTACGAGCAGTACTTC. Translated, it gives CASSVRDRTYEQYF.